The clone carrying this T cell receptor beta chain was counted only a few times. The antigen is not known. This sample is part of a study of blood T cells in healthy people across ages. This CDR3 has 15 amino acids. Germline lookup yields CDR1 LGHNA and CDR2 YSLEER. V was trimmed by 3 bases and J by 1 base, leaving 12 bases between them. Study outcomes and limitations: Because sorting was not performed, PBMCs prevented conclusive naive versus antigen-experienced comparison. Changes in expanded clonotypes were possibly confounded, as the CMV status of donors was unknown.

Sample-barcoded 5' priming and a J-beta primer mix drove a second PCR of roughly 6 to 12 cycles. TCRdb re-called the 5' RACE reads with MiXCR, one entry per CDR3 protein. The table shows about 570,000 distinct CDR3 sequences, with approximately 27% occurring only once. The specimen sequenced was blood. The receptor was isolated from a woman aged 70 to 79 in good health. This chain links TRBV4-3 with TRBJ2-5; TRBD1 is a possible D gene (5 bases). CDR3 sequence (DNA): TGCGCCAGCAGCCAGGGGCCCGGGCCCCAAGAGACCCAGTACTTC. Protein: CASSQGPGPQETQYF.